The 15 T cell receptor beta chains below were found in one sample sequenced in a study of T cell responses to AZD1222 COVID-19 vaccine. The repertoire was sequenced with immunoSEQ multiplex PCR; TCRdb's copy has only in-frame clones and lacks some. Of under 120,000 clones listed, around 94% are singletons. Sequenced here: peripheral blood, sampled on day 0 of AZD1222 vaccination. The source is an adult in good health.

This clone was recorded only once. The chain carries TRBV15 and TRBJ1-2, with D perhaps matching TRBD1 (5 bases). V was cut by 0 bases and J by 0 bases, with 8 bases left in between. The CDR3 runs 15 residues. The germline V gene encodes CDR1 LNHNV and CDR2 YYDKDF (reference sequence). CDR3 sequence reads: CATSREDRANYGYTF. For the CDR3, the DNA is TGTGCCACCAGCAGAGAAGACAGAGCTAACTATGGCTACACCTTC.

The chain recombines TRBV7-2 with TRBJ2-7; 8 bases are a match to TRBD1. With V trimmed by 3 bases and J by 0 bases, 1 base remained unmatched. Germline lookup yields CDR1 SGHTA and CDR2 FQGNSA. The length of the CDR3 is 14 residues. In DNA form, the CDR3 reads TGTGCCAGCAGCTTTACAGGGGGCTCCTACGAGCAGTACTTC. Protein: CASSFTGGSYEQYF.

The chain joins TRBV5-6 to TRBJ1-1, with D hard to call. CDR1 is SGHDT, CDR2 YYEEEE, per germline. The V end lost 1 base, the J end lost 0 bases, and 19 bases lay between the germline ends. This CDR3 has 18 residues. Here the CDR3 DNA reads TGTGCCAGCAGCTTGATCGTCTATCCTTTTGAGATGAACACTGAAGCTTTCTTT. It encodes CASSLIVYPFEMNTEAFF.

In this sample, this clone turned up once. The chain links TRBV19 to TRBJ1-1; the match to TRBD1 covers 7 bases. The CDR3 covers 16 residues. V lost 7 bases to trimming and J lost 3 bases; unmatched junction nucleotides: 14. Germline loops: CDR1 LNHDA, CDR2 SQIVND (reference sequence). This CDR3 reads CASTMTGFVWDTEAFF. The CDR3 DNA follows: TGTGCCAGTACTATGACAGGGTTTGTGTGGGACACTGAAGCTTTCTTT. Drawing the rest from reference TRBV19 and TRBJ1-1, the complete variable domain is DGGITQSPKYLFRKEGQNVTLSCEQNLNHDAMYWYRQDPGQGLRLIYYSQIVNDFQKGDIAEGYSVSREKKESFPLTVTSAQKNPTAFYLCASTMTGFVWDTEAFFGQGTRLTVV.

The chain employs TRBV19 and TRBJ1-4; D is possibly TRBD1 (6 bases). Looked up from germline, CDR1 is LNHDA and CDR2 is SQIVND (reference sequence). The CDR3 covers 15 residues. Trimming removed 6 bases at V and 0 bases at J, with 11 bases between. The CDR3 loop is CASSVGAATNEKLFF. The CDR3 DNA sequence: TGTGCCAGTAGCGTGGGGGCGGCAACTAATGAAAAACTGTTTTTT.

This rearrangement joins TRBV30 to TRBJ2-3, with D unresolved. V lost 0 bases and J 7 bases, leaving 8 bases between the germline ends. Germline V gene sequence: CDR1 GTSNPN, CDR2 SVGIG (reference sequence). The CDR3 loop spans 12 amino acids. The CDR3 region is CAWSVSTYTQYF. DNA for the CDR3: TGTGCCTGGAGTGTATCGACTTATACGCAGTATTTT.

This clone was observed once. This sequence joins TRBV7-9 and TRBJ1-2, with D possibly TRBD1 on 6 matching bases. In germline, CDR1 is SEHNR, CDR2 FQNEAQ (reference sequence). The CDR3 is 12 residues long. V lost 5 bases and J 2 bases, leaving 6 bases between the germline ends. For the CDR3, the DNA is TGTGCCAGCAGCACAGGGAACTATGGCTACACCTTC. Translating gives CASSTGNYGYTF.

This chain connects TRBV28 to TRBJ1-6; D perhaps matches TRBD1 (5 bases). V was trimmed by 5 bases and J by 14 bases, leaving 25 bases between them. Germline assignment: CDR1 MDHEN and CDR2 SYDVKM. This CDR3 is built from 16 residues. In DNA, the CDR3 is TGTGCCAGCAGTACCCCCGTTAGGAGGGGCCATACCACCCTCCACTTT. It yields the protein CASSTPVRRGHTTLHF.

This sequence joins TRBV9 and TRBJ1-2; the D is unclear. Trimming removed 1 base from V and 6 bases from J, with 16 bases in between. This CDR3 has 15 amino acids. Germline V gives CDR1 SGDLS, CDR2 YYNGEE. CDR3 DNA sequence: TGTGCCAGCAGCGTATCTACCATCGGCGGGGATGGCTACACCTTC. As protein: CASSVSTIGGDGYTF.

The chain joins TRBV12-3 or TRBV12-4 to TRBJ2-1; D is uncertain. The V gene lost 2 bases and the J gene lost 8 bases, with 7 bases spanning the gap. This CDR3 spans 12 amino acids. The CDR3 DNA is TGTGCCAGCAGTTTATGGCGCGATGAGCAGTTCTTC. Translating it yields CASSLWRDEQFF.

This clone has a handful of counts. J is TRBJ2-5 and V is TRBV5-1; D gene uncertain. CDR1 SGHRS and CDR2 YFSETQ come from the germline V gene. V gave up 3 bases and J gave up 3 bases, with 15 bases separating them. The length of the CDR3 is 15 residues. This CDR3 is CASSSGPNYEETQYF. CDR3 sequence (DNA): TGCGCCAGCAGCTCCGGCCCTAACTACGAAGAGACCCAGTACTTC.

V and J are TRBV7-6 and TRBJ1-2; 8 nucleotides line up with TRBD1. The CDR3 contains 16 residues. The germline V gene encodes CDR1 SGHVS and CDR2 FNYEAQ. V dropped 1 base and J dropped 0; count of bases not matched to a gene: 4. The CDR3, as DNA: TGTGCCAGCAGCTTAGGGACAGGGACCCCTAACTATGGCTACACCTTC. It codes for CASSLGTGTPNYGYTF.

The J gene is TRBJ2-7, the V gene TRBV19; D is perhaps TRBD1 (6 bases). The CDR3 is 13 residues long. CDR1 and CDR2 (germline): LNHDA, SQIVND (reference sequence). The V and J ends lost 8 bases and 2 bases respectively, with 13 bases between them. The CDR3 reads CASEDSRTYEQYF. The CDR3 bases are TGTGCCAGTGAGGACAGCCGAACCTACGAGCAGTACTTC.

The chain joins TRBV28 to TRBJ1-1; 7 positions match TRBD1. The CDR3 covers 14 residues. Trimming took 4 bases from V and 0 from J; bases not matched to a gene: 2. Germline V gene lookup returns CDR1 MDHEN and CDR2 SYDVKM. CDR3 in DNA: TGTGCCAGCAGTTGGACAGGAATGAACACTGAAGCTTTCTTT. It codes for CASSWTGMNTEAFF.

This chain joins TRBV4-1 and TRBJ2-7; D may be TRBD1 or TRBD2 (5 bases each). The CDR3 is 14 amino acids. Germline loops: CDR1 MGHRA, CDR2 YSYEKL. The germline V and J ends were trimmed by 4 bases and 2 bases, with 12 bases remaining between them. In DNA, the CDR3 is TGCGCCAGCAGCCCCGTCGGGACGCCCTACGAGCAGTACTTC. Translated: CASSPVGTPYEQYF.